The 8 T cell receptor beta chains presented below share a single source sample, sequenced in a study of human T cells and chemical hapten exposure. Researchers extracted total RNA from unfractionated whole blood. TCRdb itself ran the 5' RACE reads through MiXCR, one entry per CDR3 protein. Here the sample spans under 100,000 distinct CDR3 sequences, more than 15% being singletons. These receptor sequences come from a female donor in good health.

This chain connects TRBV9 to TRBJ1-4; D may be TRBD1 (6 bases). This CDR3 region has 15 residues. Germline V gives CDR1 SGDLS, CDR2 YYNGEE. Trimming pared 2 bases from V and 5 bases from J, leaving 13 bases between. Written as DNA, the CDR3 is TGTGCCAGCAGCGTCCGGGACACCGGGAATGAAAAACTGTTTTTT. It encodes CASSVRDTGNEKLFF.

This clonotype has more than one count but fewer than ten. CDR3 amino acids: CASSSGGARAVHEQYF. The CDR3 nucleotides read TGTGCCAGCAGTTCGGGCGGGGCCAGGGCCGTCCACGAGCAGTACTTC. The chain links TRBV2 to TRBJ2-7, with D maybe TRBD2 (6 bases). The germline V gene encodes CDR1 SNHLY and CDR2 FYNNEI. The V and J ends lost 5 bases and 5 bases respectively, with 22 bases between them. The CDR3 sequence is 16 residues long.

This clonotype was counted only a few times. The chain recombines TRBV19 with TRBJ2-2; no clear D gene. The ends were cut back, 4 bases at V and 5 bases at J, with 8 bases in the middle. CDR3 length equals 13 residues. CDR1 LNHDA and CDR2 SQIVND come from the germline V gene (reference sequence). This CDR3 reads CASSKRQTGELFF. The CDR3 coding sequence is TGTGCCAGTAGTAAGCGACAAACCGGGGAGCTGTTTTTT.

This clonotype was counted between two and nine times. The chain recombines TRBV28 with TRBJ2-3; D unclear. V shed 7 bases and J shed 2 bases, with 16 bases lying between them. The CDR3 has 15 residues. Per germline, CDR1 MDHEN and CDR2 SYDVKM. For the CDR3, the DNA is TGTGCCAGCACAAACAGACAAGACCCCACAGATACGCAGTATTTT. Translating it yields CASTNRQDPTDTQYF.

In its sample, this clonotype was seen a few times. The CDR3 reads CASSFSGALDTEAFF. DNA of the CDR3: TGTGCCAGCAGTTTCTCGGGGGCGCTGGACACTGAAGCTTTCTTT. The J gene is TRBJ1-1, the V gene TRBV12-3 or TRBV12-4; the D gene is possibly TRBD1 (6 bases). The CDR3 sequence is 15 residues long. V was trimmed by 3 bases and J by 3 bases, leaving 14 bases between them.

This clonotype was counted a few times. The chain employs TRBV3-1 and TRBJ2-7, with a tentative D call TRBD2 (6 bases). The CDR3 extends over 15 amino acids. CDR1 is LGHDT, CDR2 YNNKEL, per germline (reference sequence). V was cut by 1 base and J by 5 bases, with 15 bases left in between. This CDR3 reads CASSQGLGATHEQYF. DNA of the CDR3: TGTGCCAGCAGCCAAGGACTAGGAGCGACCCACGAGCAGTACTTC.

This clonotype turned up a few times. The CDR3 region is CASSLMGQENEKLFF. The CDR3, as DNA: TGTGCCAGCAGCTTAATGGGACAGGAGAATGAAAAACTGTTTTTT. This chain joins TRBV7-2 and TRBJ1-4, with 8 bases identical to TRBD1. CDR3 length: 15 amino acids. With 2 bases clipped from V and 5 bases from J, the junction kept 4 bases outside the gene matches. Germline CDR1 and CDR2: SGHTA and FQGNSA.

This clonotype was observed a few times. The V and J genes are TRBV5-4 and TRBJ2-3; 10 bases agree with TRBD1. V was clipped by 3 bases and J by 4 bases; unmatched bases: 8. The germline gives CDR1 SGHNT, CDR2 YYREEE (reference sequence). The CDR3 consists of 16 residues. Here the CDR3 reads CASSSGGDRGADTQYF. DNA for the CDR3: TGTGCCAGCAGCTCCGGAGGGGACAGGGGCGCAGATACGCAGTATTTT.